This T cell receptor (beta chain) originates from a study of T-cell reconstitution after alpha-beta-depleted transplantation in children. Study results and limitations: Expanded graft clones, several hundred of them, were reportedly the source of alpha-beta T cells about two months after transplant.

As it was prepared, the TCRbeta library received unique molecular identifiers. TCRdb reprocessed the PCR reads with MiXCR, giving one entry per CDR3 protein. This sample has some 350,000 distinct CDR3 sequences; roughly 15% occur once, and the top ten carry about 41%. Note on this clonotype: Its antigen remains unknown.

The CDR3 loop spans 13 amino acids. Trimming removed 1 base at V and 10 bases at J, with 8 bases between. V and J are TRBV12-3 or TRBV12-4 and TRBJ1-6; D gene ambiguous. The sample in question was PBMCs, mostly from graft donor cells, obtained 360 days after TCRalphabeta/CD19-depleted stem cell transplant. The sequence came from a male patient between 2 and 10 years old who had a stem cell transplant for acute lymphoblastic leukemia, so the T cells may come from the graft donor. The CDR3 protein is CASSLEGGSPLHF. In DNA, the CDR3 is TGTGCCAGCAGTTTAGAGGGAGGGTCACCCCTCCACTTT.